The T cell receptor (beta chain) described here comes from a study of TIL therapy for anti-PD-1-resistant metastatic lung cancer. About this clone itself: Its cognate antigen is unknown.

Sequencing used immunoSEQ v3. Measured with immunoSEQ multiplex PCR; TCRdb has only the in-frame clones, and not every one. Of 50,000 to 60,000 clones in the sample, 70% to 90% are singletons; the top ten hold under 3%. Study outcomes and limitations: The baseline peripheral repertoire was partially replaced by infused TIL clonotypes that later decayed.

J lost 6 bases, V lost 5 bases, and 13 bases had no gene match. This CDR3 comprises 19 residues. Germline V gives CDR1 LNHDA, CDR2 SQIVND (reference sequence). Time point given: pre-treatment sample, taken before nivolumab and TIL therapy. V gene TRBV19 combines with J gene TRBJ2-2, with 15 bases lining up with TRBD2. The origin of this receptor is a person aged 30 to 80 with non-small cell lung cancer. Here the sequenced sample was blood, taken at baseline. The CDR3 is CASSVGTSGRKIRSGELFF. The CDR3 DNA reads TGTGCCAGTAGTGTCGGGACTAGCGGGAGGAAAATCCGTTCCGGGGAGCTGTTTTTT.